This T cell receptor (beta chain) originates from a study of T cells in Graves' hyperthyroidism and ophthalmopathy. The TCR beta CDR3 regions underwent amplification using RNA transcripts as the source. First-round RT-PCR of the TCR CDR3 relied on the HTBI primer set. TCRdb reprocessed the multiplex PCR reads via MiXCR and lists one record per CDR3 protein. Of 300,000 or so distinct CDR3 sequences in the sample, 16% were seen once. The CDR3 sequence is 16 residues long. In germline, CDR1 is SGHTA, CDR2 FQGTGA. V lost 2 bases and J 2 bases, leaving 10 bases between the germline ends. This clonotype was observed many times.

Sequencing was carried out using blood. This TCR was recovered from a man aged 25-45 years with Graves' hyperthyroidism. The gene calls are TRBV7-3 and TRBJ1-6; D not resolved. CDR3 in amino acids: CASSLSGSPYNSPLHF. The DNA for the CDR3 is TGTGCCAGCAGCTTATCGGGAAGCCCCTATAATTCACCCCTCCACTTT.